The 12 T cell receptor beta chains given below trace back to one sample, sequenced in a study of T cells in Graves' hyperthyroidism and ophthalmopathy. Amplified TCR beta CDR3 regions came from RNA transcripts. The study used the HTBI primer set for a first-round RT-PCR of the TCR CDR3. From the multiplex PCR reads, TCRdb called clonotypes with MiXCR, one entry per CDR3 protein. The sample includes a few hundred thousand distinct CDR3 sequences, around 16% seen only once; the top ten take roughly 25%. The sequenced sample was blood. Receptor source: a woman aged 18-29 years with Graves' hyperthyroidism that later progressed to Graves' ophthalmopathy.

This clonotype was recorded a few times. CDR3 bases: TGTGCCATCAATAGCCTAAGCGGTAGCACAGATACGCAGTATTTT. Protein sequence: CAINSLSGSTDTQYF. The chain couples TRBV6-2 or TRBV6-3 to TRBJ2-3, with TRBD2 as a possible D gene (5 bases). Germline-derived CDR1 and CDR2 are MNHEY and SVGEGT. Between the trimmed V and J ends, which lost 10 bases and 0 bases, there was a span of 17 bases. The CDR3 length is 15 residues.

This clonotype was counted many times. The chain links TRBV20-1 to TRBJ2-7; TRBD1 aligns across 9 bases. Looked up from germline, CDR1 is DFQATT and CDR2 is SNEGSKA (reference sequence). This CDR3 is built from 14 residues. V lost 4 bases to trimming and J lost 0 bases; unmatched junction nucleotides: 4. CDR3 in amino acids: CSAKRDRASYEQYF. DNA of the CDR3: TGCAGTGCTAAGCGGGACAGGGCCTCCTACGAGCAGTACTTC.

The chain recombines TRBV6-9 with TRBJ2-5, with D uncertain. V was shortened by 3 bases and J by 1 base, with 3 bases between the two germline ends. CDR3 length: 12 residues. Germline V gives CDR1 MNHGY, CDR2 SVAAGI. The chain's CDR3 is CASSYVQETQYF. Written as DNA, the CDR3 is TGTGCCAGCAGTTACGTCCAAGAGACCCAGTACTTC.

Ten or more counts support this clonotype. The chain has TRBV6-2 or TRBV6-3 and TRBJ2-3, with TRBD2 identical over 10 bases. In germline, CDR1 is MNHEY, CDR2 SVGEGT. V trimming: 2 bases; J trimming: 6 bases; junction bases outside the gene matches: 5. The CDR3 extends over 15 amino acids. CDR3 nucleotide sequence: TGTGCCAGCAGTTACAGCGGGAGGGCTGGTGATACGCAGTATTTT. Its protein product is CASSYSGRAGDTQYF.

This clonotype has more than one count but fewer than ten. The V call is TRBV4-2, the J call TRBJ2-4; 12 positions agree with TRBD2. V gave up 4 bases and J gave up 0 bases; unmatched junction bases: 10. The CDR3 is 19 amino acids. CDR1 is LGHNA, CDR2 YNFKEQ, per germline. The CDR3 nucleotides are TGTGCCAGCAGCCCGCGACTAGCGGGAGAGGGAGTAGCCAAAAACATTCAGTACTTC. This codes for CASSPRLAGEGVAKNIQYF.

This clonotype was found many times. V usage is TRBV13 and J usage is TRBJ2-7; the match to TRBD2 covers 12 bases. Losses at the gene ends were 4 bases for V and 4 bases for J; bases not matched to a gene: 2. The CDR3 loop spans 14 amino acids. CDR1 is PRHDT, CDR2 FYEKMQ, per germline (reference sequence). CDR3 in amino acids: CASSSTSGGYEQYF. The CDR3 DNA sequence: TGTGCCAGCAGCTCGACTAGCGGGGGATACGAGCAGTACTTC.

The chain employs TRBV11-2 and TRBJ1-1; D may be TRBD1 (6 bases). V lost 2 bases to trimming and J lost 4 bases, with 11 bases between them. The CDR3 runs to 14 residues. CDR1 and CDR2 from the germline V gene are SGHAT and FQNNGV. CDR3 sequence: CASSLPGTITEAFF. The CDR3 DNA follows: TGTGCCAGCAGCTTACCCGGGACAATCACTGAAGCTTTCTTT.

This clonotype was counted ten times or more. The chain combines TRBV7-2 with TRBJ1-1, with a possible D match to TRBD1 (5 bases). Germline V CDR1 and CDR2: SGHTA, FQGNSA. V gave up 5 bases and J gave up 4 bases, with 14 bases separating them. The CDR3 length is 14 residues. The CDR3 loop reads CASSLLDGGTEAFF. The CDR3, as DNA: TGTGCCAGCAGCCTCCTAGACGGGGGCACTGAAGCTTTCTTT.

This clonotype appeared a few times. The chain uses TRBV9 and TRBJ2-3; D unclear. CDR1 and CDR2 from the germline V gene are SGDLS and YYNGEE. The CDR3 has 13 amino acids. Trimming removed 3 bases from V and 2 bases from J, with 7 bases in between. CDR3 coding DNA: TGTGCCAGCAGCGCGGGCCTCACAGATACGCAGTATTTT. This translates into CASSAGLTDTQYF.

This clonotype was found many times. This sequence joins TRBV2 and TRBJ2-2, with no clear D. Trimming removed 8 bases at V and 4 bases at J, with 17 bases between. This CDR3 comprises 15 residues. CDR1 and CDR2 (germline): SNHLY, FYNNEI. The CDR3 here is CASGDSISSTGELFF. CDR3 in DNA: TGTGCCAGCGGAGATTCGATTAGCAGCACCGGGGAGCTGTTTTTT.

The chain uses TRBV20-1 and TRBJ2-2, with D perhaps assigned TRBD1 or TRBD2 (5 bases each). V shed 4 bases and J shed 2 bases, with 14 bases lying between them. Germline CDR1 DFQATT, CDR2 SNEGSKA (reference sequence). The CDR3 runs to 15 residues. CDR3 sequence: CSATSGTGNTGELFF. DNA of the CDR3: TGCAGTGCTACTTCCGGGACCGGCAACACCGGGGAGCTGTTTTTT.

This clonotype turned up a few times. V usage is TRBV7-8 and J usage is TRBJ2-5; 10 bases line up with TRBD2. Trimming cost V 5 bases and J 5 bases; bases outside gene matches: 11. The germline V gene has CDR1 SGHVS and CDR2 FQNEAQ. There are 16 residues in the CDR3. This CDR3 is CASSLPTSGVGETQYF. CDR3 DNA: TGTGCCAGCAGCCTACCAACTAGCGGGGTCGGCGAGACCCAGTACTTC.